These 5 T cell receptor beta chains share one sample of origin, sequenced in a study of cytomegalovirus exposure and HLA in healthy donors (dated by TCRdb to 2016 to 2017). The library was prepared using the immunoSEQ multiplex PCR assay. For the multiplex PCR, a mixture combining 60 forward primers for TCR Vbeta segments and 13 reverse primers for TCR Jbeta segments was used. The table comes from immuneACCESS by way of TCRdb, which keeps in-frame sequences with V and J called. Part of the clones is missing from these tables; in studies checked, under half for an unresolved V gene and the rest for unknown reasons. The sample table records fewer than 250,000 clones; about 80% of these occur just once. The ten top clones hold 10% to 13% of the sample. Sequencing input: PBMCs. The receptors here all came from a woman aged 45-65 years in good health and CMV-seropositive.

CDR3 loop: CASSSGRNNEQFF. The DNA for the CDR3 is TGTGCCAGTTCTAGCGGGAGGAACAATGAGCAGTTCTTC. The chain combines TRBV19 with TRBJ2-1, with TRBD2 matching 11 bases. Looked up from germline, CDR1 is LNHDA and CDR2 is SQIVND (reference sequence). V shed 8 bases, J shed 5 bases, and the junction held 2 bases outside the gene matches. This CDR3 comprises 13 residues.

The chain has TRBV19 and TRBJ2-7; 12 bases agree with TRBD1. CDR3 length: 13 amino acids. The germline gives CDR1 LNHDA, CDR2 SQIVND (reference sequence). V lost 8 bases and J lost 7; bases outside the gene matches: 6. CDR3 DNA: TGTGCCAGTGCGGGACAGGGGGCAGGGGAGCAGTACTTC. Translating gives CASAGQGAGEQYF.

The chain employs TRBV5-8 and TRBJ2-1, with 8 nucleotides matching TRBD1. This CDR3 comprises 14 residues. V was clipped by 3 bases and J by 6 bases; unmatched bases: 5. Germline CDR1 is SGHTS and CDR2 is YDEGEE. The CDR3 nucleotides read TGTGCCAGCAGCTCCGGGACAGGTAGCAATGAGCAGTTCTTC. This translates into CASSSGTGSNEQFF.

The genes are TRBV18 and TRBJ1-6; 7 bases agree with TRBD1. The germline CDR1 and CDR2 sequences are KGHSH and LQKENI. CDR3 size: 15 residues. V was clipped by 6 bases and J by 13 bases; unmatched bases: 15. CDR3 bases: TGTGCCAGCTCGCCGGGACAGTCGGATATTCTTCCCCTCCACTTT. It is translated as CASSPGQSDILPLHF.

The rearrangement links TRBV19 to TRBJ2-5, with a weak D call TRBD1 (5 bases). Trimming removed 8 bases at V and 6 bases at J, with 16 bases between. This CDR3 is 13 amino acids long. CDR1 LNHDA and CDR2 SQIVND come from the germline V gene (reference sequence). The CDR3: CASADGPGKTQYF. The CDR3 bases are TGTGCCAGTGCCGACGGCCCAGGGAAGACCCAGTACTTC.